Listed below are T cell receptor beta chains from one sample, sequenced in a study of CD8 T cells in ankylosing spondylitis. TCRdb re-derived calls from the 5' RACE reads in MiXCR, one entry per CDR3 protein. The sample has around 300,000 distinct CDR3 sequences; approximately 10% are singletons. Sequencing used blood, either unsorted or a sorted T cell fraction (not recorded which). The receptors here all came from a female donor with ankylosing spondylitis or in good health (not recorded which). Both conserved end residues are part of each CDR3. D genes are given only for firm matches. Size values are once, few and many counts, or a class for expanded clones, and some rows have none.

TGCAGCCAGACAGCTAGCACAGATACGCAGTATTTT | CSQTASTDTQYF | TRBJ2-3 | many | - | TRBV29-1
TGCAGTGCTCCAATCCCGGACAGGGGGCACGAGCAGTACTTC | CSAPIPDRGHEQYF | TRBJ2-7 | many | TRBD1 | TRBV20-1
TGCAGTGCTAGCAAGGCGGAGACAAAGACCACAGATACGCAGTATTTT | CSASKAETKTTDTQYF | TRBJ2-3 | many | - | TRBV20-1
TGCAGTGCCCGACCGCGGACGCACCATACGCAGTATTTT | CSARPRTHHTQYF | TRBJ2-3 | few | - | TRBV20-1
TGCAGTGCTACGACTAGCGGACAGATAGGAGGGCAGTATTTT | CSATTSGQIGGQYF | TRBJ2-3 | few | TRBD2 | TRBV20-1
TGTGCCAGCAGCTCGGAACCAAGCTCCTACGAGCAGTACTTC | CASSSEPSSYEQYF | TRBJ2-7 | - | - | TRBV7-2
TGCGCCAGCCGACCCCAGGCAGGGATGAACACTGAAGCTTTCTTT | CASRPQAGMNTEAFF | TRBJ1-1 | few | - | TRBV5-1
TGTGCCAGCAGTTTATTGTCTAGCGGGAGCTCCGAGCAGTACTTC | CASSLLSSGSSEQYF | TRBJ2-7 | - | TRBD2 | TRBV27
TGCAGTGCTCGGGTCTTAAACACCGGGGAGCTGTTTTTT | CSARVLNTGELFF | TRBJ2-2 | many | - | TRBV20-1
TGTGCCAGCAGCCCACCCCTCGTTCGACAAGAGACCCAGTACTTC | CASSPPLVRQETQYF | TRBJ2-5 | - | - | TRBV3-1
TGTGCCACCAGTGACCGGGGACTAGCATCCTACAATGAGCAGTTCTTC | CATSDRGLASYNEQFF | TRBJ2-1 | - | TRBD2 | TRBV24-1
TGTGCCAGCAGTTTTCCAAACGGCAATGAGCAGTTCTTC | CASSFPNGNEQFF | TRBJ2-1 | many | - | TRBV12-3/TRBV12-4
TGCAGTGCTATCCCCCGACTAGCGGGGAGTCAAGAGACCCAGTACTTC | CSAIPRLAGSQETQYF | TRBJ2-5 | many | TRBD2 | TRBV20-1
TGTGCCAGCAGCCGTGGGTACAACCCTGGCGAGCAGTACTTC | CASSRGYNPGEQYF | TRBJ2-7 | - | - | TRBV7-9
TGCGCCAGCAGCTTGGGGTTGCCCGGCACTGAAGCTTTCTTT | CASSLGLPGTEAFF | TRBJ1-1 | many | - | TRBV5-1
TGCGCCAGCAGCGGGTGGGGATCTAACTACAATGAGCAGTTCTTC | CASSGWGSNYNEQFF | TRBJ2-1 | many | - | TRBV5-1
TGTGCCACCAGCAGAGAGGTTGGTTCCTACAATGAGCAGTTCTTC | CATSREVGSYNEQFF | TRBJ2-1 | many | - | TRBV15
TGTGCCATCAGCAGACTAGCGGGGGTCACAGATACGCAGTATTTT | CAISRLAGVTDTQYF | TRBJ2-3 | many | TRBD2 | TRBV10-3
TGTGCCACCGGTAGCGGGGGCCTTAACACCGGGGAGCTGTTTTTT | CATGSGGLNTGELFF | TRBJ2-2 | few | TRBD2 | TRBV2
TGTGCCAGCAGCCAACCCCCGCAGGACAGCCTTAGGTACGAGCAGTACTTC | CASSQPPQDSLRYEQYF | TRBJ2-7 | - | - | TRBV7-2
TGCAGTGCTAGACCCGGCGCGAACACCGGGGAGCTGTTTTTT | CSARPGANTGELFF | TRBJ2-2 | few | - | TRBV20-1
TGCGCCAGCAGCCAAGATGGCGGGGGCAATGAGCAGTTCTTC | CASSQDGGGNEQFF | TRBJ2-1 | many | TRBD2 | TRBV4-1
TGTGCCAGCAGTTACCTCTACGAGCAGTACTTC | CASSYLYEQYF | TRBJ2-7 | few | - | TRBV6-5
TGTGCCAGCAGTTTCCCGGACAGGGGGTATAGAGGCTACACCTTC | CASSFPDRGYRGYTF | TRBJ1-2 | few | TRBD1 | TRBV28
TGCGCCAGCAGCTTGGGACAACCCTGGGATGAGCAGTTCTTC | CASSLGQPWDEQFF | TRBJ2-1 | many | - | TRBV5-1
TGCGCCAGCAGCTCCCGCGGGGGACCGAACACCGGGGAGCTGTTTTTT | CASSSRGGPNTGELFF | TRBJ2-2 | many | TRBD2 | TRBV5-1
TGCAGCGTACGGGTAGCGGGACCTAACACCGGGGAGCTGTTTTTT | CSVRVAGPNTGELFF | TRBJ2-2 | many | TRBD2 | TRBV29-1
TGTGCCAGTATTAAACTTCCGAACACTGAAGCTTTCTTT | CASIKLPNTEAFF | TRBJ1-1 | - | - | TRBV19
TGTGCCACCTCCCGCCTAGGACAGGGGGCGACCTACAATGAGCAGTTCTTC | CATSRLGQGATYNEQFF | TRBJ2-1 | - | TRBD1 | TRBV3-1
TGTGCCTGGGGCCCTCGGGTCGACGAGCAGTACTTC | CAWGPRVDEQYF | TRBJ2-7 | once | - | TRBV30
TGCGCGAGTTCGACTCACCTGAATTCACCCCTCCACTTT | CASSTHLNSPLHF | TRBJ1-6 | many | - | TRBV12-3/TRBV12-4
TGCGCCAGCAACAGAGCGGGGGGTTTCCAAGAGACCCAGTACTTC | CASNRAGGFQETQYF | TRBJ2-5 | many | TRBD2 | TRBV5-1
TGTGCCAGCAGCCAATCCCGAAGTTCCGAGCAGTACTTC | CASSQSRSSEQYF | TRBJ2-7 | - | - | TRBV16
TGCAGTGCTAGAGATAAACTAGCGGGAGTAGGGTATGCCGGGGAGCTGTTTTTT | CSARDKLAGVGYAGELFF | TRBJ2-2 | many | TRBD2 | TRBV20-1
TGCAGCGTTGAATCCGGCCCCGGCTACGAGCAGTACTTC | CSVESGPGYEQYF | TRBJ2-7 | few | - | TRBV29-1
TGTGCCAGAACCCCAGACGGGAGAAGCTCCTACGAGCAGTACTTC | CARTPDGRSSYEQYF | TRBJ2-7 | many | - | TRBV24-1
TGTGCCAGCAGTTCGACAGGGGAGACTCGAGCACGGGCTTTCTTT | CASSSTGETRARAFF | TRBJ1-1 | - | TRBD1 | TRBV5-6
TGCAGCGTTGAAGGGGGGGATACGCAGTATTTT | CSVEGGDTQYF | TRBJ2-3 | many | - | TRBV29-1
TGCGCCAGCAGCCCGGAGTGGGACAGGGGGTCCCTTACATCCATGAACACTGAAGCTTTCTTT | CASSPEWDRGSLTSMNTEAFF | TRBJ1-1 | many | TRBD1 | TRBV5-1